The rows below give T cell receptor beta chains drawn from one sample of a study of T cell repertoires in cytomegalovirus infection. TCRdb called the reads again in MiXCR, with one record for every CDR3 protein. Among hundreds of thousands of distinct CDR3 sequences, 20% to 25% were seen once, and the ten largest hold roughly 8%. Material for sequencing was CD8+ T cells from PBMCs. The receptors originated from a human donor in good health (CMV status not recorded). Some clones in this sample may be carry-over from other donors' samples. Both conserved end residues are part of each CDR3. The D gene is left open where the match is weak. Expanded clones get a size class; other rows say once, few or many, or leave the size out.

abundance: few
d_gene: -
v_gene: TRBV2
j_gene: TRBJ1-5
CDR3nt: TGTGCCAGCAGTGACCCGGAGGCCCGCCAGCCCCAGCATTTT
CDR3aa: CASSDPEARQPQHF

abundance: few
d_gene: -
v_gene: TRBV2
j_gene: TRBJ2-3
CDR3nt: TGTGCCAGCAGTGACGGGCGGGGGCGAAGTCCAGATACGCAGTATTTT
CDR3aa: CASSDGRGRSPDTQYF

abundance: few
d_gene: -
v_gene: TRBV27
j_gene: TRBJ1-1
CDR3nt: TGTGCCAGCAGTGGGAGCCGGGGTCCGGGGGCTAACACTGAAGCTTTCTTT
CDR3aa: CASSGSRGPGANTEAFF

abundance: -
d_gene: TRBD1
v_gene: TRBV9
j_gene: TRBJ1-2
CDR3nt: TGTGCCAGCAGCGGGGACAGGGGAGACCACTATGGCTACACCTTC
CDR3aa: CASSGDRGDHYGYTF

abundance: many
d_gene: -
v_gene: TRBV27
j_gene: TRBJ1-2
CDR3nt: TGTGCCAGCAGTTTACCTCCGCGGACGGATAACTATGGCTACACCTTC
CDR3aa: CASSLPPRTDNYGYTF

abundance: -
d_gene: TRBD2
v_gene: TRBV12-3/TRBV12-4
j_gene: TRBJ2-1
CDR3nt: TGTGCCAGCAGTTTAGCCGGGGGGGCGGCCTACAATGAGCAGTTCTTC
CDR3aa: CASSLAGGAAYNEQFF

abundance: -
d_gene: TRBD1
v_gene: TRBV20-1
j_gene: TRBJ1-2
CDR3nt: TGCAGTCCGCGGACAGGGGAGGGCTATGGCTACACCTTC
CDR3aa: CSPRTGEGYGYTF

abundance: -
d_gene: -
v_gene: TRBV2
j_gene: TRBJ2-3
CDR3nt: TGTGCCAGCTTCACAGATACGCAGTATTTT
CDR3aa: CASFTDTQYF

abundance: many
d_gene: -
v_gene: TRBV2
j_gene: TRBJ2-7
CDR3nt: TGTGCCAGCACCTTAGGTCAGAACTACGAGCAGTACTTC
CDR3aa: CASTLGQNYEQYF

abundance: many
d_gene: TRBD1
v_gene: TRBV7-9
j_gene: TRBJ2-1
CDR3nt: TGTGCCAGCAGACTTCCGGGACAGGGGGCCCCTCGCTCCTACAATGAGCAGTTCTTC
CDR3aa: CASRLPGQGAPRSYNEQFF

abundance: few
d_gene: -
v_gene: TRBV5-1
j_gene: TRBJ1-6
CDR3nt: TGCGCCAGCAGCATGAAGAGCCAGAATACCTTTAATTCACCCCTCCACTTT
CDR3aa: CASSMKSQNTFNSPLHF

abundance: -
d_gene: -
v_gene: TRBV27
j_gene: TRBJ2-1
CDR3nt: TGTGCCAGCAGTACGAAGAGGCCCTCCTACAATGAGCAGTTCTTC
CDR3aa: CASSTKRPSYNEQFF

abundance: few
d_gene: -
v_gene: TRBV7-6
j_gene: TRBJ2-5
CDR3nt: TGTGCCAGCAGCTTAGTTCTATCCTCCACGGAGACCCAGTACTTC
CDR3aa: CASSLVLSSTETQYF

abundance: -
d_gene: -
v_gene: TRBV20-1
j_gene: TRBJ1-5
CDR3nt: TGCAGTGCTAGAGGGAATAGCAATCAGCCCCAGCATTTT
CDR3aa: CSARGNSNQPQHF

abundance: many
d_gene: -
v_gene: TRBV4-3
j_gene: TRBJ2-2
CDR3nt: TGCGCCAGCAGCCAACCAACCACCGGGGAGCTGTTTTTT
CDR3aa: CASSQPTTGELFF

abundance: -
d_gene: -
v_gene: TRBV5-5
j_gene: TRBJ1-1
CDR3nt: TGTGCCAGCAGCTTGCTGAAGAACACTGAAGCTTTCTTT
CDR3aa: CASSLLKNTEAFF

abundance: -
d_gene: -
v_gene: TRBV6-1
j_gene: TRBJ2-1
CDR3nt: TGTGCCAGCAGTCCTTCAAAATACAATGAGCAGTTCTTC
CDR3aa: CASSPSKYNEQFF

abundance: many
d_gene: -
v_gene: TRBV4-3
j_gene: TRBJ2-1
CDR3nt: TGCGCCAGCAGCCAAGATCGGGGAGACGTCTGGCAGTTCTTC
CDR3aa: CASSQDRGDVWQFF

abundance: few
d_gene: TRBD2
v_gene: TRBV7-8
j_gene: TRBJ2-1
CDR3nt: TGTGCCAGCAGCTTAGAGCCTGGGACTAGCGGGCCTTACAATGAGCAGTTCTTC
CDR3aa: CASSLEPGTSGPYNEQFF

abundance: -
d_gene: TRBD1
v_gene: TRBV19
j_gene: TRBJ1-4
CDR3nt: TGTGCCAGTCTTAACGTGCAGGGGGATGAAAAACTGTTTTTT
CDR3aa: CASLNVQGDEKLFF

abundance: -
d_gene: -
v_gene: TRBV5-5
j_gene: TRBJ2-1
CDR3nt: TGTGCCAGCAGCCCTGACTGGAACAATGAGCAGTTCTTC
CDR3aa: CASSPDWNNEQFF

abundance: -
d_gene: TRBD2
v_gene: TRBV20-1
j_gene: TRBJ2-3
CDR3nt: TGCAGTGCTAGACCCCCCTGGCCGGGACTAGCGGGGGGGCCGGACACAGATACGCAGTATTTT
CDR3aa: CSARPPWPGLAGGPDTDTQYF

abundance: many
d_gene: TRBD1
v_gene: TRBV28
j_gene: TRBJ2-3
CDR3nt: TGTGCCAGCAGTGGGGGACAGGGCACAGATACGCAGTATTTT
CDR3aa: CASSGGQGTDTQYF

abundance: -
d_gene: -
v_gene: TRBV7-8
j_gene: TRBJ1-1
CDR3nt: TGTGCCAGCATCCTCGACAGAATGAACACTGAAGCTTTCTTT
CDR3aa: CASILDRMNTEAFF